A selection of T cell receptor beta chains follows, all from one sample in a study of T cell repertoires in cytomegalovirus infection. TCRdb re-derived calls from the reads in MiXCR, one entry per CDR3 protein. The sample records approximately 70,000 distinct CDR3 sequences, more than 20% being singletons. Antigens of these TCRs are unknown. The sequenced sample was PBMCs, sequenced either directly or after in vitro stimulation (not recorded which). These receptors all stem from a human donor in good health (CMV status not recorded). Some clones in this sample may be carry-over from other donors' samples. The CDR3 runs from the conserved cysteine through the conserved F or W. A D gene is named only where the DNA matches it firmly. Size is omitted from some rows. Given values are once, few, many or a class for expanded clones.

d_call: -
v_call: TRBV20-1
clone_size: -
j_call: TRBJ2-4
cdr3_aa: CSAYPGLGVGNIQYF
cdr3_nt: TGCAGTGCCTATCCGGGACTGGGTGTGGGAAACATTCAGTACTTC

d_call: TRBD2
v_call: TRBV7-8
clone_size: few
j_call: TRBJ2-1
cdr3_aa: CASGSGGRTNEQFF
cdr3_nt: TGTGCCAGCGGTTCGGGCGGGAGAACAAATGAGCAGTTCTTC

d_call: -
v_call: TRBV5-6
clone_size: -
j_call: TRBJ1-2
cdr3_aa: CASSLGRNYGYTF
cdr3_nt: TGTGCCAGCAGCTTGGGCCGGAACTATGGCTACACCTTC

d_call: TRBD1
v_call: TRBV19
clone_size: few
j_call: TRBJ1-2
cdr3_aa: CASSIWQPRGYYGYTF
cdr3_nt: TGTGCCAGTAGTATTTGGCAGCCCAGGGGGTACTATGGCTACACCTTC

d_call: -
v_call: TRBV7-3
clone_size: many
j_call: TRBJ2-4
cdr3_aa: CASSPQDGWDTQYF
cdr3_nt: TGTGCCAGCAGTCCCCAGGATGGGTGGGACACACAGTACTTC

d_call: -
v_call: TRBV7-8
clone_size: few
j_call: TRBJ1-1
cdr3_aa: CASSLEGDPAGTEAFF
cdr3_nt: TGTGCCAGCAGCTTAGAAGGGGACCCGGCGGGCACTGAAGCTTTCTTT

d_call: TRBD2
v_call: TRBV7-2
clone_size: many
j_call: TRBJ2-1
cdr3_aa: CASSLGLAGEVFF
cdr3_nt: TGTGCCAGCAGCTTAGGTCTAGCGGGAGAGGTGTTCTTC

d_call: TRBD2
v_call: TRBV6-5
clone_size: -
j_call: TRBJ2-1
cdr3_aa: CASSYSLAGLINEQFF
cdr3_nt: TGTGCCAGCAGTTACTCACTAGCGGGACTAATCAATGAGCAGTTCTTC

d_call: TRBD2
v_call: TRBV7-2
clone_size: -
j_call: TRBJ2-2
cdr3_aa: CASSLRLGGGGRVMTGELFF
cdr3_nt: TGTGCCAGCAGTCTACGCCTCGGTGGTGGCGGGAGAGTAATGACCGGGGAGCTGTTTTTT

d_call: -
v_call: TRBV14
clone_size: few
j_call: TRBJ1-4
cdr3_aa: CASSQVGRGSEKLFF
cdr3_nt: TGTGCCAGCAGCCAAGTTGGAAGGGGGAGTGAAAAACTGTTTTTT

d_call: -
v_call: TRBV7-2
clone_size: many
j_call: TRBJ1-1
cdr3_aa: CASSYTVNTEAFF
cdr3_nt: TGTGCCAGCAGCTATACGGTGAACACTGAAGCTTTCTTT

d_call: -
v_call: TRBV28
clone_size: many
j_call: TRBJ1-2
cdr3_aa: CASSIGTNYGYTF
cdr3_nt: TGTGCCAGCAGTATAGGGACGAACTATGGCTACACCTTC

d_call: -
v_call: TRBV6-2/TRBV6-3
clone_size: few
j_call: TRBJ2-2
cdr3_aa: CASRTPYTGELFF
cdr3_nt: TGTGCCAGCAGGACACCTTACACCGGGGAGCTGTTTTTT

d_call: -
v_call: TRBV5-6
clone_size: -
j_call: TRBJ1-5
cdr3_aa: CASSLEGLNQPQHF
cdr3_nt: TGTGCCAGCAGCTTGGAAGGTCTCAATCAGCCCCAGCATTTT

d_call: -
v_call: TRBV7-2
clone_size: few
j_call: TRBJ1-1
cdr3_aa: CASSLERTEAFF
cdr3_nt: TGTGCCAGCAGCTTAGAAAGGACTGAAGCTTTCTTT

d_call: -
v_call: TRBV14
clone_size: -
j_call: TRBJ2-3
cdr3_aa: CASSQGSAGSRQYF
cdr3_nt: TGTGCCAGCAGCCAAGGATCCGCGGGGAGTCGGCAGTATTTT

d_call: -
v_call: TRBV28
clone_size: -
j_call: TRBJ1-2
cdr3_aa: CASSIGQKNYGYTF
cdr3_nt: TGTGCCAGCTCAATAGGGCAGAAGAACTATGGCTACACCTTC

d_call: -
v_call: TRBV6-2/TRBV6-3
clone_size: few
j_call: TRBJ1-2
cdr3_aa: CASSYYAGDGYTF
cdr3_nt: TGTGCCAGCAGTTACTACGCAGGGGATGGCTACACCTTC

d_call: TRBD1
v_call: TRBV5-1
clone_size: -
j_call: TRBJ1-1
cdr3_aa: CASSYVQGAEAFF
cdr3_nt: TGCGCCAGCAGCTACGTCCAGGGGGCTGAAGCTTTCTTT

d_call: -
v_call: TRBV14
clone_size: -
j_call: TRBJ2-1
cdr3_aa: CASSPWGAWEQFF
cdr3_nt: TGTGCCAGCAGCCCGTGGGGGGCATGGGAGCAGTTCTTC

d_call: TRBD2
v_call: TRBV7-3
clone_size: few
j_call: TRBJ2-1
cdr3_aa: CASSLRRGAANEQFF
cdr3_nt: TGTGCCAGCAGCTTGAGGCGGGGGGCGGCCAATGAGCAGTTCTTC

d_call: -
v_call: TRBV7-6
clone_size: many
j_call: TRBJ1-3
cdr3_aa: CASSPGTSGNTIYF
cdr3_nt: TGTGCCAGCAGCCCGGGGACCTCTGGAAACACCATATATTTT

d_call: -
v_call: TRBV28
clone_size: -
j_call: TRBJ2-7
cdr3_aa: CASSFVPILVRSYEQYF
cdr3_nt: TGTGCCAGCAGTTTTGTCCCGATACTAGTAAGGTCCTACGAGCAGTACTTC